This T cell receptor beta chain came from a study of cytomegalovirus exposure and HLA in healthy donors. Measured with immunoSEQ multiplex PCR; TCRdb has only the in-frame clones, and not every one. The profile shows fewer than 250,000 clones, approximately 82% of them singletons. Trimming at V came to 3 bases and at J to 7 bases, leaving 5 bases not matched to a gene. Germline V gene sequence: CDR1 MGHDK, CDR2 SYGVNS. CDR3 length: 14 amino acids. The sequence came from a woman younger than 35 in good health and CMV-seronegative. The sequenced sample was PBMCs. V and J are TRBV25-1 and TRBJ1-4; TRBD1 agrees at 7 bases. The CDR3 bases are TGTGCCAGCAGTGACGACAGGGCCACTGAAAAACTGTTTTTT. Protein: CASSDDRATEKLFF.